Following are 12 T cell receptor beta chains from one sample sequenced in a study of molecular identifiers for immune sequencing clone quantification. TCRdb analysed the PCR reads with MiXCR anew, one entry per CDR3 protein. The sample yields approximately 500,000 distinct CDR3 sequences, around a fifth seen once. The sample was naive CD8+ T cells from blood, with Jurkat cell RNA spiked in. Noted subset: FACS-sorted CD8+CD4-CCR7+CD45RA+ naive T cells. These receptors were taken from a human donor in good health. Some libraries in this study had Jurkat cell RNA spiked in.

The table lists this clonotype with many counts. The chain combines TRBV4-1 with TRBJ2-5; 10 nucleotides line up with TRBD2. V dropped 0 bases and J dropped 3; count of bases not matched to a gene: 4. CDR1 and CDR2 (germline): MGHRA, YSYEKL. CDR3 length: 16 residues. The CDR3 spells CASSQDPGLAKETQYF. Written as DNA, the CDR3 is TGCGCCAGCAGCCAAGATCCGGGACTAGCGAAAGAGACCCAGTACTTC.

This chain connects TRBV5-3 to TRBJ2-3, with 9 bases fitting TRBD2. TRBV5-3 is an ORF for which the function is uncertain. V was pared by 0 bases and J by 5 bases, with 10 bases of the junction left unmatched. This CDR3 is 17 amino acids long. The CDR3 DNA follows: TGTGCCAGAAGCTTGGTGCACCAGCGGGGGGAGCTAGATACGCAGTATTTT. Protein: CARSLVHQRGELDTQYF.

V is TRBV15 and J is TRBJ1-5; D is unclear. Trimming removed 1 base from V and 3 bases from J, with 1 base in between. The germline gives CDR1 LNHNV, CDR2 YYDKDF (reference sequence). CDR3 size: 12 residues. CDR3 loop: CATSRANQPQHF. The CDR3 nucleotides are TGTGCCACCAGCAGAGCCAATCAGCCCCAGCATTTT.

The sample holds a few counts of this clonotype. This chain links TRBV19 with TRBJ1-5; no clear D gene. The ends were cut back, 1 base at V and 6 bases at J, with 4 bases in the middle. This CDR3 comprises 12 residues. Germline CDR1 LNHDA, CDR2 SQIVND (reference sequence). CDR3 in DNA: TGTGCCAGTAGTATAGGATTTCAGCCCCAGCATTTT. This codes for CASSIGFQPQHF.

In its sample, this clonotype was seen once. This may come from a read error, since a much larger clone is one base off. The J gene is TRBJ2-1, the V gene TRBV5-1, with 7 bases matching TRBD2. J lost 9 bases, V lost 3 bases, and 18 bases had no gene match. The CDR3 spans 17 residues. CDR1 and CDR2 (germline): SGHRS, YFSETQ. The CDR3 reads CASSSARAGFEVGEQFF. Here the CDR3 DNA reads TGCGCCAGCAGCTCGGCCAGAGCGGGATTCGAGGTGGGTGAGCAGTTCTTC.

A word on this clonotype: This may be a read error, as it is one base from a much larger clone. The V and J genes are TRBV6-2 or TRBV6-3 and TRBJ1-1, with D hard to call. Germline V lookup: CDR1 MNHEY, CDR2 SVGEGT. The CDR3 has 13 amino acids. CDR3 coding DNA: TGTGTCAGCAGTGCCAAGGAAAACATTGAAGCTTTCTTT. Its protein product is CVSSAKENIEAFF.

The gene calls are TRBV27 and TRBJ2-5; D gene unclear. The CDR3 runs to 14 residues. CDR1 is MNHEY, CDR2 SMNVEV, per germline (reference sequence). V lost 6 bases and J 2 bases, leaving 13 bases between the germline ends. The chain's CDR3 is CASRTLNLQETQYF. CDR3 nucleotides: TGTGCCAGCAGGACCTTAAATTTACAAGAGACCCAGTACTTC.

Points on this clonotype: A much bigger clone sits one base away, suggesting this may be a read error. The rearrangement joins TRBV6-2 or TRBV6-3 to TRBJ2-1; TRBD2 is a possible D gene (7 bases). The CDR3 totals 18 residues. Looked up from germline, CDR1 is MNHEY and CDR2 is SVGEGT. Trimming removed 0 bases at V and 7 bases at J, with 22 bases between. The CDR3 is CASSYSARGGAFRNEQFF. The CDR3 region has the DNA TGTGCCAGCAGTTACTCGGCTAGAGGGGGGGCCTTCCGAAATGAGCAGTTCTTC.

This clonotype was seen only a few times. The CDR3 is CASSHLLAGGGDEQYF. CDR3 in DNA: TGTGCCAGCAGCCACCTACTAGCGGGGGGAGGTGACGAGCAGTACTTC. V and J are TRBV3-1 and TRBJ2-7; 12 bases are a match to TRBD2. V was clipped by 3 bases and J by 5 bases; unmatched bases: 8. Per the germline V gene, CDR1 is LGHDT and CDR2 is YNNKEL (reference sequence). There are 16 residues in the CDR3.

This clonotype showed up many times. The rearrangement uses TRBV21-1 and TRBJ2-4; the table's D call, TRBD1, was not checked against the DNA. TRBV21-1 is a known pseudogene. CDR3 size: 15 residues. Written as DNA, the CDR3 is TGTGCCAGCAGCAAAAAAGGAGACAGACAGAACATTCAGTACTTC. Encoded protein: CASSKKGDRQNIQYF.

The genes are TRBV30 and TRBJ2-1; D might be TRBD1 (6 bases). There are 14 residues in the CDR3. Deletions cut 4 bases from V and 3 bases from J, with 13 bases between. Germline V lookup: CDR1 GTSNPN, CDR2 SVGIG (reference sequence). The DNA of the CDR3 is TGTGCCTGGACCCAAAGGACAGACTACAATGAGCAGTTCTTC. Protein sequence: CAWTQRTDYNEQFF.

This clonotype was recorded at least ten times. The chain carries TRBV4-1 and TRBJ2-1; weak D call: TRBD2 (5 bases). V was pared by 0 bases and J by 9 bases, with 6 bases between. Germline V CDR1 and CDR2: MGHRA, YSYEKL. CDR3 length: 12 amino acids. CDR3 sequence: CASSQESGEQFF. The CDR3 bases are TGCGCCAGCAGCCAAGAGAGCGGTGAGCAGTTCTTC.